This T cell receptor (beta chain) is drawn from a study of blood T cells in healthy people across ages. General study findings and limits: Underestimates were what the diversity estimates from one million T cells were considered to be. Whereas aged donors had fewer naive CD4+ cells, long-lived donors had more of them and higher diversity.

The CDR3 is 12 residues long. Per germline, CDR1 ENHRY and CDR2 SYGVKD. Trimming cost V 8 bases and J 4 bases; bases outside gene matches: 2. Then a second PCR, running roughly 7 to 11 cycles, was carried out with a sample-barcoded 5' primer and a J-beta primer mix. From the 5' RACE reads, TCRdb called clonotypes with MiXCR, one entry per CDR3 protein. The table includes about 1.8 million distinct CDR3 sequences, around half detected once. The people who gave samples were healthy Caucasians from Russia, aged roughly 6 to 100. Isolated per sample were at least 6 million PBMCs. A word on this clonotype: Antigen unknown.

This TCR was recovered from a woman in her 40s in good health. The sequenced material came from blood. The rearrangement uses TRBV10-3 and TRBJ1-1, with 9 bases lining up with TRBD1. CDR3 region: CAIGQGSTEAFF. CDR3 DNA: TGTGCCATCGGACAGGGGAGCACTGAAGCTTTCTTT.